This TCR beta chain was profiled in a study of shared clonotypes between healthy human individuals. Study-level information: Each donor had three CD4 naive, three CD4 memory, two CD8 naive and one CD8 memory plate. Broader study findings: Generation of non-shared clonotypes was less probable than generation of clonotypes shared by all four donors.

Germline V CDR1 and CDR2: LNHDA, SQIVND (reference sequence). The CDR3 has 16 amino acids. Losses at the gene ends were 2 bases for V and 1 base for J; bases not matched to a gene: 3. Execution of the assay was at deep level. Each PCR replicate from the sorted subsets contained 200 to 250 ng DNA, which is about 30,000 T cell genomes. Profiling relied on immunoSEQ multiplex PCR, and the TCRdb table lists in-frame clones only, not all of them. The repertoire holds approximately 1.5 million clones, with approximately 98.5% as singletons. As concerns this clone: Its specificity is not known.

The gene calls are TRBV19 and TRBJ2-7, with 12 nucleotides matching TRBD2. The TCR was taken from a man aged 25 to 45 in good health. Sequenced input: naive CD4+ T cells sorted from blood. This sample's subset: CD45RA+ positively selected. The CDR3 reads CASSILAGGPSYEQYF. Here the CDR3 DNA reads TGTGCCAGTAGTATACTAGCGGGAGGGCCTTCCTACGAGCAGTACTTC.